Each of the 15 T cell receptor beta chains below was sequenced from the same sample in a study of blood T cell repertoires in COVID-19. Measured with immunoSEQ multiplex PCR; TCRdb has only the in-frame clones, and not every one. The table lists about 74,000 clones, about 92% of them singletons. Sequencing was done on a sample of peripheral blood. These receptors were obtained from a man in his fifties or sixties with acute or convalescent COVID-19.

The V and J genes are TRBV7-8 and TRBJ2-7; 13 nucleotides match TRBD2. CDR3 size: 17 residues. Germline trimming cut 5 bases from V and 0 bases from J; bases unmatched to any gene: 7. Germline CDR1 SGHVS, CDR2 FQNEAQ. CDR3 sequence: CASSLGTSGTTSYEQYF. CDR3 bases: TGTGCCAGCAGCCTGGGGACTAGCGGGACTACCTCCTACGAGCAGTACTTC.

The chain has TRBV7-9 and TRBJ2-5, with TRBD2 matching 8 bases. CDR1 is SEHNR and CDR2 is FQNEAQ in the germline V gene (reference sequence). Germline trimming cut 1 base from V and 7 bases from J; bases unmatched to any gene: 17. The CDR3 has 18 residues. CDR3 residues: CASSLVFRAAGDDGTQYF. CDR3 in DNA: TGTGCCAGCAGCTTAGTCTTCCGGGCAGCGGGGGATGACGGGACCCAGTACTTC.

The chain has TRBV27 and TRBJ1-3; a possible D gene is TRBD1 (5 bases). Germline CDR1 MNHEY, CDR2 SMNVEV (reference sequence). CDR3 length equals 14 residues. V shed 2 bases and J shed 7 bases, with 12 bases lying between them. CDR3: CASSLGAPGNTIYF. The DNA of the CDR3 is TGTGCCAGCAGTTTAGGGGCGCCGGGCAACACCATATATTTT.

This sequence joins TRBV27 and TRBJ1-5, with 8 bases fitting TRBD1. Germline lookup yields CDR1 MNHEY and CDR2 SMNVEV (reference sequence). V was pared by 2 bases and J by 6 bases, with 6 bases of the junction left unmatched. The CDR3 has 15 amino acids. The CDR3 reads CASSLTRGPGQPQHF. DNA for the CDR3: TGTGCCAGCAGTTTAACCAGGGGGCCCGGTCAGCCCCAGCATTTT.

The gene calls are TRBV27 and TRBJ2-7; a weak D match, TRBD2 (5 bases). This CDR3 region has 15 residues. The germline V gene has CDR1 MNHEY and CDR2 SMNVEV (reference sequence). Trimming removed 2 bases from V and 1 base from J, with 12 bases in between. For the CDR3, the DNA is TGTGCCAGCAGTTTAGCCCCTCGAGGGTCCTACGAGCAGTACTTC. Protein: CASSLAPRGSYEQYF.

The CDR3 coding sequence is TGCGCCAGCAGCTTGGTTGTGACAGGGGGCAGCTCCTATAATTCACCCCTCCACTTT. It is translated as CASSLVVTGGSSYNSPLHF. The chain carries TRBV5-1 and TRBJ1-6; 10 nucleotides agree with TRBD1. CDR1 and CDR2 from the germline V gene are SGHRS and YFSETQ. There are 19 residues in the CDR3. J was trimmed by 0 bases and V by 0 bases; bases with no gene match: 6.

CDR3 bases: TGTGCCTGGGGCACAGGAACTAATGAAAAACTGTTTTTT. It is translated as CAWGTGTNEKLFF. The rearrangement links TRBV30 to TRBJ1-4, with D perhaps TRBD1 (5 bases). Trimming stripped 5 bases from V and 1 base from J, with 8 bases between. The CDR3 length is 13 residues. Germline-derived CDR1 and CDR2 are GTSNPN and SVGIG (reference sequence).

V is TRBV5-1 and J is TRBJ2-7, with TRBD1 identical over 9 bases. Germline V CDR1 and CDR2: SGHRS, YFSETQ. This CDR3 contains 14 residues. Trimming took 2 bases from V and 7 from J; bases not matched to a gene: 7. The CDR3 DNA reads TGCGCCAGCAGCTTAGGGACAGGGCTGGGGGAGCAGTACTTC. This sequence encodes CASSLGTGLGEQYF.

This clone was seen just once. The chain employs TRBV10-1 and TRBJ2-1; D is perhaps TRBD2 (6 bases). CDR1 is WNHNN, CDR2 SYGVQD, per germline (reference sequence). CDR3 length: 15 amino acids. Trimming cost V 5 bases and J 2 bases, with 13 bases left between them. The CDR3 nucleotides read TGCGCCAGCAGTAGCCGGGACTTAACCTACAATGAGCAGTTCTTC. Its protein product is CASSSRDLTYNEQFF.

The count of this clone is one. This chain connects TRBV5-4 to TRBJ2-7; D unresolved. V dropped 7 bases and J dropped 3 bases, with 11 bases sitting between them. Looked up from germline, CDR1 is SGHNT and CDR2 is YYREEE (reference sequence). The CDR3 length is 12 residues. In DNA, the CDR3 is TGTGCCAGCGGCCCTCGCGGCTACGAGCAGTACTTC. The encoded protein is CASGPRGYEQYF. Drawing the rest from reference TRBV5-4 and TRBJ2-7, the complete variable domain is ETGVTQSPTHLIKTRGQQVTLRCSSQSGHNTVSWYQQALGQGPQFIFQYYREEENGRGNFPPRFSGLQFPNYSSELNVNALELDDSALYLCASGPRGYEQYFGPGTRLTVT.

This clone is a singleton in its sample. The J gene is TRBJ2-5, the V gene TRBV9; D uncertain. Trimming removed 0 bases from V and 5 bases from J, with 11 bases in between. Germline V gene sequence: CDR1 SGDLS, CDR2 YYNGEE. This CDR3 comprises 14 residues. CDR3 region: CASSVAPETETQYF. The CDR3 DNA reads TGTGCCAGCAGCGTAGCACCGGAGACGGAGACCCAGTACTTC.

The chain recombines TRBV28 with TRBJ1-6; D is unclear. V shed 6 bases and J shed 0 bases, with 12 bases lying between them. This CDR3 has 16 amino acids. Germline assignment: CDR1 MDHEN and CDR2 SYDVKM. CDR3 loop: CASRAPPSSYNSPLHF. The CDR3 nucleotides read TGTGCCAGCAGAGCCCCCCCGAGCTCCTATAATTCACCCCTCCACTTT.

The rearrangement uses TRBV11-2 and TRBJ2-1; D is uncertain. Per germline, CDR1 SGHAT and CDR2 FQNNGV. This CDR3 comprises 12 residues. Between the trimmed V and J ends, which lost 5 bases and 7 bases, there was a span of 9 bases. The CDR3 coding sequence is TGTGCCAGCAGCCCTCAGACTAATGAGCAGTTCTTC. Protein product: CASSPQTNEQFF.

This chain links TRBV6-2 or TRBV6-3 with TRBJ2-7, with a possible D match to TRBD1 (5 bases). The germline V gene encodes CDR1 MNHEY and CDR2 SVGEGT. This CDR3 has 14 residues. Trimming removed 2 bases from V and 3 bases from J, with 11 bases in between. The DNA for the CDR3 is TGTGCCAGCAGTTACAGGGGCCTGGGCTACGAGCAGTACGTC. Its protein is CASSYRGLGYEQYV.

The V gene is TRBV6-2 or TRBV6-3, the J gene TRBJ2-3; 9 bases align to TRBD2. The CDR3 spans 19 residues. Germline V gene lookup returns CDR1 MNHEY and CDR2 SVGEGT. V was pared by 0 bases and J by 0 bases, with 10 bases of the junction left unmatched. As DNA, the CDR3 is TGTGCCAGCAGTTACTCTAGTTCTGGACTAGCGACTAGCACAGATACGCAGTATTTT. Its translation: CASSYSSSGLATSTDTQYF.